Below are 30 T cell receptor beta chains sequenced from a single sample in a study of blood T cell repertoires in COVID-19. The method was immunoSEQ multiplex PCR; TCRdb's version includes in-frame clones alone and lacks a portion of them. The table records some 320,000 clones, roughly 90% of them present only once. Sequencing input: peripheral blood. The receptor set was obtained from a woman aged 30 to 39 with COVID-19, enrolled during active disease.

This clone was observed a few times. This chain links TRBV5-1 with TRBJ1-3; D not resolved. The germline V gene encodes CDR1 SGHRS and CDR2 YFSETQ. This CDR3 spans 16 amino acids. Trimming removed 2 bases from V and 0 bases from J, with 12 bases in between. The CDR3 here is CASSLWSMSSGNTIYF. DNA for the CDR3: TGCGCCAGCAGCTTATGGAGTATGAGCTCTGGAAACACCATATATTTT.

The V and J genes are TRBV5-6 and TRBJ2-1; possibly TRBD1 for D (7 bases). Germline loops: CDR1 SGHDT, CDR2 YYEEEE. This CDR3 has 15 residues. V was clipped by 4 bases and J by 4 bases, with 15 bases between them. CDR3: CASSGGGTAYNEQFF. DNA for the CDR3: TGTGCCAGCAGCGGAGGGGGGACAGCGTACAATGAGCAGTTCTTC.

This clone was observed a single time. The CDR3: CASSEGTSGGETQYF. CDR3 DNA sequence: TGTGCCAGCAGTGAGGGGACTAGCGGGGGAGAGACCCAGTACTTC. This sequence joins TRBV2 and TRBJ2-5, with 14 nucleotides matching TRBD2. Germline CDR1 is SNHLY and CDR2 is FYNNEI. The CDR3 is 15 residues long. The junction had 1 base not matched to a gene; V was cut back by 3 bases and J by 4 bases.

DNA of the CDR3: TGTGCCAGCAAGTGGCGGTACCAAGAGACCCAGTACTTC. Residues: CASKWRYQETQYF. The chain has TRBV6-5 and TRBJ2-5; unclear D gene. CDR3 length: 13 amino acids. Trimming removed 7 bases from V and 0 bases from J, with 9 bases in between. Germline CDR1 and CDR2: MNHEY and SVGAGI.

The chain uses TRBV29-1 and TRBJ2-2; 10 positions match TRBD2. This CDR3 has 15 amino acids. J lost 3 bases, V lost 4 bases, and 5 bases had no gene match. Looked up from germline, CDR1 is SQVTM and CDR2 is ANQGSEA. CDR3 bases: TGCAGCGTTGGTGAACTAGCGGGATACACCGGGGAGCTGTTTTTT. Translating gives CSVGELAGYTGELFF.

This clone was recorded once. The chain joins TRBV5-1 to TRBJ1-6; 9 bases align to TRBD1. The V segment lost 3 bases and the J segment 9 bases; nucleotides outside the gene matches: 22. Germline CDR1 SGHRS, CDR2 YFSETQ. The CDR3 covers 20 residues. Written as DNA, the CDR3 is TGCGCCAGCAGCTGGGGGCACAGGGGGCTCCTGTCTCCTATAATTTCACCCCTCCACTTT. Amino acids: CASSWGHRGLLSPIISPLHF.

The genes are TRBV11-3 and TRBJ1-6, with TRBD1 as a possible D gene (5 bases). CDR3 length equals 14 residues. V lost 6 bases and J 6 bases, leaving 12 bases between the germline ends. Germline loops: CDR1 SGHNT, CDR2 YENEEA. CDR3 nucleotide sequence: TGTGCCAGCAGTAAGGGGACTCCTAATTCACCCCTCCACTTT. This translates into CASSKGTPNSPLHF.

V usage is TRBV2 and J usage is TRBJ2-2, with a tentative D call TRBD1 (5 bases). Germline CDR1 is SNHLY and CDR2 is FYNNEI. The CDR3 is 15 amino acids. With 8 bases removed from V and 6 bases from J, the gap between germline ends came to 19 bases. The CDR3 coding sequence is TGTGCCAGCCGACAAGAACAGGTCCAGCCCGGGGAGCTGTTTTTT. Protein product: CASRQEQVQPGELFF. Complete variable domain (other parts from reference TRBV2 and TRBJ2-2): EPEVTQTPSHQVTQMGQEVILRCVPISNHLYFYWYRQILGQKVEFLVSFYNNEISEKSEIFDDQFSVERPDGSNFTLKIRSTKLEDSAMYFCASRQEQVQPGELFFGEGSRLTVL.

This sequence joins TRBV15 and TRBJ2-5; the D is unclear. This CDR3 contains 14 residues. CDR1 and CDR2 from the germline V gene are LNHNV and YYDKDF (reference sequence). Trimming left V 1 base short and J 1 base short, with 7 bases between. CDR3 sequence: CATSRVYSQETQYF. DNA of the CDR3: TGTGCCACCAGCAGAGTGTACTCCCAAGAGACCCAGTACTTC.

The gene calls are TRBV5-5 and TRBJ1-1; unclear D gene. Trimming shortened V by 0 bases and J by 6 bases, and 9 bases separated the two germline ends. This CDR3 has 13 residues. Per germline, CDR1 SGHKS and CDR2 YYEKEE (reference sequence). This CDR3 is CASSLGGPPEAFF. DNA of the CDR3: TGTGCCAGCAGCTTGGGTGGGCCCCCTGAAGCTTTCTTT.

The rearrangement uses TRBV27 and TRBJ2-5, with 8 bases lining up with TRBD2. The CDR3 consists of 14 residues. CDR1 is MNHEY and CDR2 is SMNVEV in the germline V gene (reference sequence). The J segment lost 5 bases and the V segment lost 2 bases, leaving 4 bases of the junction unmatched. The DNA of the CDR3 is TGTGCCAGCAGTTTAGCGGGGGGCTGGGAGACCCAGTACTTC. Amino acids: CASSLAGGWETQYF.

In this sample, this clone turned up once. The rearrangement links TRBV10-3 to TRBJ1-1; possibly TRBD1 for D (5 bases). This CDR3 has 14 residues. Trimming left V 4 bases short and J 1 base short, with 10 bases between. Germline loops: CDR1 ENHRY, CDR2 SYGVKD. The CDR3, as DNA: TGTGCCATCAGTGTAATCGGGGGGAACACTGAAGCTTTCTTT. Its protein product is CAISVIGGNTEAFF.

The count of this clone is one. This rearrangement joins TRBV5-1 to TRBJ1-3; no firm D call. The CDR3 runs to 14 residues. Trimming took off 3 bases at V and 1 base at J, with 8 bases between the two ends. Germline V lookup: CDR1 SGHRS, CDR2 YFSETQ. DNA of the CDR3: TGCGCCAGCAGCTCCGGAGAATCTGGAAACACCATATATTTT. Translating gives CASSSGESGNTIYF.

This clone showed up just once. This chain's CDR3 is CATAQGILFYEQYF. CDR3 nucleotides: TGTGCCACAGCACAGGGTATTCTTTTCTACGAGCAGTACTTC. The chain couples TRBV19 to TRBJ2-7, with D maybe TRBD1 (6 bases). The CDR3 runs to 14 residues. Germline V lookup: CDR1 LNHDA, CDR2 SQIVND (reference sequence). V lost 10 bases, J lost 3 bases, and 19 bases lay in between.

The gene calls are TRBV12-3 or TRBV12-4 and TRBJ1-1; D is undetermined. Trimming left V 4 bases short and J 3 bases short, with 6 bases between. The CDR3 sequence is 12 residues long. CDR3 in DNA: TGTGCCAGCAGTTGGGCAGACACTGAAGCTTTCTTT. Translated: CASSWADTEAFF.

This chain links TRBV6-5 with TRBJ1-6; D unresolved. The germline V gene encodes CDR1 MNHEY and CDR2 SVGAGI. CDR3 length equals 13 residues. Trimming cost V 0 bases and J 11 bases, with 8 bases left between them. CDR3 in DNA: TGTGCCAGCAGTTACTCGAGGGATCCACCCCTCCACTTT. Its protein product is CASSYSRDPPLHF.

The V and J genes are TRBV6-2 or TRBV6-3 and TRBJ2-5, with D tentatively TRBD2 (7 bases). The CDR3 contains 16 residues. CDR1 is MNHEY, CDR2 SVGEGT, per germline. V was shortened by 1 base and J by 5 bases, with 17 bases between the two germline ends. CDR3 amino acids: CASSYFWRGPGETQYF. CDR3 coding DNA: TGTGCCAGCAGTTACTTCTGGCGGGGGCCCGGGGAGACCCAGTACTTC.

This clone was seen repeatedly, ten times or more. The rearrangement links TRBV7-9 to TRBJ2-2, with D possibly being TRBD2 (6 bases). Germline lookup yields CDR1 SEHNR and CDR2 FQNEAQ (reference sequence). Trimming removed 9 bases from V and 3 bases from J, with 11 bases in between. This CDR3 is 13 amino acids long. The CDR3 nucleotides read TGTGCCAGTTGGGGGGAGGACACCGGGGAGCTGTTTTTT. Residues: CASWGEDTGELFF. The full variable domain, with the rest looked up from reference TRBV7-9 and TRBJ2-2, is DTGVSQNPRHKITKRGQNVTFRCDPISEHNRLYWYRQTLGQGPEFLTYFQNEAQLEKSRLLSDRFSAERPKGSFSTLEIQRTEQGDSAMYLCASWGEDTGELFFGEGSRLTVL.

CDR3 in amino acids: CASSWGTSGGWETQYF. The CDR3 DNA follows: TGCGCCAGCAGCTGGGGGACTAGCGGGGGATGGGAGACCCAGTACTTC. The chain has TRBV5-1 and TRBJ2-5; 14 nucleotides align to TRBD2. The ends lost 3 bases at V and 5 bases at J; junction bases unmatched: 6. The CDR3 runs to 16 residues. CDR1 and CDR2 (germline): SGHRS, YFSETQ.

The CDR3 nucleotides read TGTGCCAGCAGCTTACAGGCCCACTACGAGCAGTACTTC. This encodes CASSLQAHYEQYF. V and J are TRBV5-4 and TRBJ2-7; possible D gene TRBD1, 5 bases. Trimming pared 2 bases from V and 3 bases from J, leaving 9 bases between. The CDR3 is made up of 13 amino acids. Germline CDR1 SGHNT, CDR2 YYREEE (reference sequence).

The chain has TRBV19 and TRBJ1-5, with D possibly matching TRBD1 (6 bases). Between the trimmed V and J ends, which lost 2 bases and 4 bases, there was a span of 12 bases. CDR1 is LNHDA, CDR2 SQIVND, per germline (reference sequence). This CDR3 contains 15 residues. This CDR3 reads CASSITGHFNQPQHF. The CDR3 nucleotides read TGTGCCAGTAGTATAACGGGACATTTTAATCAGCCCCAGCATTTT.

This sequence joins TRBV5-6 and TRBJ2-7, with no clear D. In germline, CDR1 is SGHDT, CDR2 YYEEEE. V shed 4 bases and J shed 0 bases, with 11 bases lying between them. This CDR3 is built from 14 residues. CDR3 sequence reads: CASSRFTHSYEQYF. Written as DNA, the CDR3 is TGTGCCAGCAGCCGCTTTACACACTCCTACGAGCAGTACTTC.

This clone was seen a single time. The chain has TRBV19 and TRBJ1-1, with TRBD1 matching 12 bases. Germline V gene data show CDR1 as LNHDA and CDR2 as SQIVND (reference sequence). V lost 7 bases, J lost 10 bases, and 16 bases stayed unmatched. The CDR3 length is 16 residues. DNA of the CDR3: TGTGCCAGTACCGAACTCGGGACAGGGGGCGCAGGAGGAGCTTTCTTT. As protein: CASTELGTGGAGGAFF. Based on the CDR3 plus reference TRBV19 and TRBJ1-1, the full variable domain is DGGITQSPKYLFRKEGQNVTLSCEQNLNHDAMYWYRQDPGQGLRLIYYSQIVNDFQKGDIAEGYSVSREKKESFPLTVTSAQKNPTAFYLCASTELGTGGAGGAFFGQGTRLTVV.

CDR3 protein: CAWSVDPWDSNSPLHF. The CDR3 DNA reads TGTGCCTGGAGTGTCGACCCCTGGGACAGCAATTCACCCCTCCACTTT. The rearrangement uses TRBV30 and TRBJ1-6, with TRBD1 matching 7 bases. CDR1 is GTSNPN and CDR2 is SVGIG in the germline V gene (reference sequence). Trimming took 0 bases from V and 7 from J; bases not matched to a gene: 9. The CDR3 totals 16 residues.

The V and J genes are TRBV6-5 and TRBJ1-6; a weak D match, TRBD1 (5 bases). This CDR3 comprises 15 residues. Per germline, CDR1 MNHEY and CDR2 SVGAGI. V lost 2 bases and J lost 9, with 14 bases in between. The CDR3 reads CASSYGGDSRSPLHF. The CDR3 DNA reads as TGTGCCAGCAGTTACGGTGGGGACTCGCGTTCACCCCTCCACTTT.

The gene calls are TRBV5-4 and TRBJ2-1; TRBD2 aligns across 11 bases. Germline CDR1 is SGHNT and CDR2 is YYREEE (reference sequence). CDR3 size: 16 residues. The V and J ends lost 4 bases and 2 bases, in that order; junction bases with no gene match: 5. In DNA form, the CDR3 reads TGTGCCAGCAGCGCAACTAGCGGGGGTGCCTACAATGAGCAGTTCTTC. Its protein is CASSATSGGAYNEQFF. Complete variable domain (other parts from reference TRBV5-4 and TRBJ2-1): ETGVTQSPTHLIKTRGQQVTLRCSSQSGHNTVSWYQQALGQGPQFIFQYYREEENGRGNFPPRFSGLQFPNYSSELNVNALELDDSALYLCASSATSGGAYNEQFFGPGTRLTVL.

The V call is TRBV3-1 (or the pseudogene TRBV3-2), the J call TRBJ1-2; D not certain. The CDR3 spans 16 residues. V was pared by 4 bases and J by 8 bases, with 23 bases between. CDR1 LGHDT and CDR2 YNNKEL come from the germline V gene (reference sequence). The CDR3 nucleotides read TGTGCCAGCAGCCCTCCGAAAGGCAGGCGGAGCGGCGGCTACACCTTC. It codes for CASSPPKGRRSGGYTF.

This clone appeared once. The genes are TRBV2 and TRBJ2-7, with D unresolved. The CDR3 extends over 11 amino acids. Trimming took 7 bases from V and 2 from J, leaving 6 bases between them. Germline V gene sequence: CDR1 SNHLY, CDR2 FYNNEI. CDR3 nucleotides: TGTGCCAGCACCGTCGCCTACGAGCAGTACTTC. It codes for CASTVAYEQYF.

The rearrangement joins TRBV5-1 to TRBJ1-1; perhaps TRBD1 as D (5 bases). CDR3 length: 12 residues. Trimming stripped 4 bases from V and 10 bases from J, with 14 bases between. The germline V gene encodes CDR1 SGHRS and CDR2 YFSETQ. In DNA, the CDR3 is TGCGCCAGCAGCATGGGACCAGGTGGAGCTTTCTTT. This codes for CASSMGPGGAFF.

This chain links TRBV5-5 with TRBJ1-1; TRBD1 is a possible D gene (6 bases). Looked up from germline, CDR1 is SGHKS and CDR2 is YYEKEE (reference sequence). This CDR3 has 13 amino acids. Trimming removed 7 bases at V and 1 base at J, with 11 bases between. CDR3 bases: TGTGCCAGCCGGGTAGGGGGGAACACTGAAGCTTTCTTT. Protein product: CASRVGGNTEAFF.